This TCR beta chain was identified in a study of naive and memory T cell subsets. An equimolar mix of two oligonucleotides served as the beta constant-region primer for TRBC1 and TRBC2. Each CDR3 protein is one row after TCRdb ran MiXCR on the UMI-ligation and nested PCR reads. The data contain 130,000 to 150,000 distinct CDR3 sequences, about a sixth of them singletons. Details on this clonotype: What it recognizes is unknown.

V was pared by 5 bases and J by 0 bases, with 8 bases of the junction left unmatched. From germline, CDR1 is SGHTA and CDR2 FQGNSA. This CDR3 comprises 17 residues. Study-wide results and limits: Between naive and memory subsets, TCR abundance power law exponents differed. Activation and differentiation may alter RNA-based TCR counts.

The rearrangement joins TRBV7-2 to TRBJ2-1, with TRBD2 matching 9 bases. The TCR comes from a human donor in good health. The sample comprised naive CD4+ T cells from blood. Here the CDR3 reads CASSQDSGSGSYNEQFF. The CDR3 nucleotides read TGTGCCAGCAGCCAGGATAGCGGGAGTGGCTCCTACAATGAGCAGTTCTTC.